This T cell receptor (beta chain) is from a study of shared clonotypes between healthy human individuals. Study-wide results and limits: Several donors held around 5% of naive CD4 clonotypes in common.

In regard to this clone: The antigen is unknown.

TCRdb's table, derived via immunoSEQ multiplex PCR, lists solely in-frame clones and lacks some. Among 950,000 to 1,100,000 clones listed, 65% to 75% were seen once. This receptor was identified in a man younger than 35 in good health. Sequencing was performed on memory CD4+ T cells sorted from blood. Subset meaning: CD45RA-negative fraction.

CDR3 bases: TGCGCCAGCAGCCAACCCGGGGAAGATACGCAGTATTTT. Encoded protein: CASSQPGEDTQYF. V and J are TRBV4-1 and TRBJ2-3; possible D gene TRBD2, 5 bases. The CDR3 extends over 13 amino acids. Germline V CDR1 and CDR2: MGHRA, YSYEKL. With 2 bases removed from V and 5 bases from J, the gap between germline ends came to 8 bases.